This is a list of T cell receptor beta chains from one sample in a study of blood T cells in healthy people across ages. TCRdb redid the calling of the 5' RACE reads with MiXCR, one entry per CDR3 protein. Among under 2,000,000 distinct CDR3 sequences listed, about 49% were seen once. The sequencing sample was made of blood. These receptors came from a woman in her thirties or forties in good health. Each CDR3 is given with its conserved first and last residue. The D gene is left open where the match is weak. Size values are once, few and many counts, or a class for expanded clones, and some rows have none.

V gene	clone size	J gene	CDR3 length	D gene	CDR3 protein	CDR3 DNA
TRBV20-1	NA	TRBJ2-6	17	TRBD1	CSANTGVSTSGANVLTF	TGCAGTGCTAATACAGGGGTTAGCACCTCTGGGGCCAACGTCCTGACTTTC
TRBV4-3	few	TRBJ2-3	15	TRBD1	CASSQAWDSTDTQYF	TGCGCCAGCAGCCAAGCATGGGACAGTACAGATACGCAGTATTTT
TRBV7-9	few	TRBJ2-7	15	NA	CASSLVTGEWYEQYF	TGTGCCAGCAGCTTGGTTACCGGTGAATGGTACGAGCAGTACTTC
TRBV5-6	few	TRBJ2-3	16	TRBD2	CASSGLAGPFTDTQYF	TGTGCCAGCAGCGGACTAGCGGGGCCTTTCACAGATACGCAGTATTTT
TRBV12-3/TRBV12-4	NA	TRBJ1-4	18	TRBD1	CASSFGFGQVDTNEKLFF	TGTGCCAGCTCGTTTGGGTTTGGACAGGTGGACACTAATGAAAAACTGTTTTTT
TRBV3-1	once	TRBJ2-1	18	TRBD2	CASSQEHFAAGGGDEQFF	TGTGCCAGCAGCCAAGAGCATTTTGCGGCGGGGGGAGGAGATGAGCAGTTCTTC
TRBV7-8	few	TRBJ1-1	15	NA	CASSPFRGFGTEAFF	TGTGCCAGCAGCCCTTTTCGGGGGTTCGGCACTGAAGCTTTCTTT
TRBV2	NA	TRBJ1-2	14	TRBD1	CASSAQGQVPGYTF	TGTGCCAGCAGTGCTCAAGGACAGGTCCCCGGCTACACCTTC
TRBV7-2	many	TRBJ2-1	14	TRBD2	CASSRGLAENEQFF	TGTGCCAGCAGTCGCGGACTAGCGGAAAATGAGCAGTTCTTC
TRBV6-5	NA	TRBJ1-5	15	NA	CASSYSNMGDQPQHF	TGTGCCAGCAGTTACTCCAACATGGGGGATCAGCCCCAGCATTTT
TRBV4-1	NA	TRBJ2-4	19	TRBD2	CASSQGGLAGGLAKNIQYF	TGCGCCAGCAGCCAAGGAGGACTAGCGGGAGGTCTAGCCAAAAACATTCAGTACTTC
TRBV10-3	NA	TRBJ2-5	15	NA	CVISFLQGMGETQYF	TGTGTCATCAGTTTCCTCCAGGGGATGGGAGAGACCCAGTACTTC
TRBV18	NA	TRBJ2-3	16	TRBD2	CASSPPTSGGPDTQYF	TGTGCCAGCTCACCACCCACTAGCGGGGGTCCGGATACGCAGTATTTT
TRBV27	NA	TRBJ1-2	16	NA	CASSLGLNSSFYGYTF	TGTGCCAGCAGTTTAGGTTTAAATAGCAGTTTCTATGGCTACACCTTC
TRBV29-1	NA	TRBJ2-1	13	NA	CSVEQASYNEQFF	TGCAGCGTTGAGCAGGCCTCCTACAATGAGCAGTTCTTC
TRBV6-2/TRBV6-3	NA	TRBJ2-5	16	TRBD1	CASSYLGQGRQETQYF	TGTGCCAGCAGTTACCTCGGACAGGGCCGCCAAGAGACCCAGTACTTC
TRBV5-1	NA	TRBJ1-2	15	NA	CASSLDPSSPDRYTF	TGCGCCAGCAGCTTGGATCCCTCCAGCCCCGACCGCTACACCTTC
TRBV29-1	NA	TRBJ2-1	13	NA	CSVEPLLYNEQFF	TGCAGCGTTGAACCTCTTCTCTACAATGAGCAGTTCTTC
TRBV5-5	NA	TRBJ2-6	15	NA	CASSLALVTVNVLTF	TGTGCCAGCAGCTTGGCTCTCGTTACGGTTAACGTCCTGACTTTC
TRBV18	NA	TRBJ1-1	13	NA	CASSPRGETEAFF	TGTGCCAGCTCACCGAGGGGGGAGACTGAAGCTTTCTTT
TRBV25-1	NA	TRBJ1-5	17	NA	CASRSVPLGVVGQPQHF	TGTGCCAGCAGGTCTGTGCCTCTAGGGGTGGTCGGTCAGCCCCAGCATTTT
TRBV28	NA	TRBJ2-1	15	TRBD2	CASKRGPPTYNEQFF	TGTGCCAGCAAGCGGGGGCCTCCAACCTACAATGAGCAGTTCTTC
TRBV7-2	NA	TRBJ1-2	14	TRBD1	CASSLQGVAYGYTF	TGTGCCAGCAGCTTACAGGGGGTGGCCTATGGCTACACCTTC
TRBV11-2	few	TRBJ2-7	21	TRBD1	CASSIRSLTGGSVPDRYEQYF	TGTGCCAGCAGCATTCGTTCGCTAACAGGGGGCTCGGTTCCTGACCGCTACGAGCAGTACTTC